Following are 5 T cell receptor beta chains from one sample sequenced in a study of shared clonotypes between healthy human individuals. Naive CD8 cells were CD45RO-negative, positively selected for CCR7, excluding terminally differentiated effector memory CD45RA+ cells. The data were produced by immunoSEQ multiplex PCR, yet TCRdb's version contains in-frame clones alone and is incomplete. Of around 1.9 million clones in the sample, roughly 91% were seen once. The sample comprised naive CD8+ T cells from PBMCs. The receptors were sampled from a man in his late teens or twenties in good health. Some clones in this sample may be carry-over from other donors' samples.

The chain has TRBV4-3 and TRBJ1-1, with D maybe TRBD1 (5 bases). The V end lost 5 bases, the J end lost 3 bases, and 13 bases lay between the germline ends. CDR3 length: 14 amino acids. CDR1 and CDR2 from the germline V gene are LGHNA and YSLEER. CDR3 protein: CASSYAGGYTEAFF. The DNA of the CDR3 is TGCGCCAGCAGCTACGCCGGGGGTTACACTGAAGCTTTCTTT.

This sequence joins TRBV5-1 and TRBJ2-2; D is perhaps TRBD2 (5 bases). V gave up 7 bases and J gave up 1 base, with 11 bases separating them. Germline loops: CDR1 SGHRS, CDR2 YFSETQ. The CDR3 is made up of 14 amino acids. The CDR3 nucleotides are TGCGCCAGCGATAGCGCCGAGAACACCGGGGAGCTGTTTTTT. It translates to CASDSAENTGELFF.

The chain couples TRBV4-2 to TRBJ2-7; D call uncertain. Trimming cost V 4 bases and J 0 bases, with 10 bases left between them. Germline assignment: CDR1 LGHNA and CDR2 YNFKEQ. This CDR3 comprises 14 residues. CDR3 region: CASSPPANSYEQYF. DNA of the CDR3: TGTGCCAGCAGCCCCCCGGCAAACTCCTACGAGCAGTACTTC.

This chain connects TRBV6-5 to TRBJ2-3, with D unclear. The CDR3 sequence is 15 residues long. Per the germline V gene, CDR1 is MNHEY and CDR2 is SVGAGI. V lost 2 bases to trimming and J lost 0 bases, with 9 bases between them. The DNA for the CDR3 is TGTGCCAGCAGTTACCGGGTGGACAGCACAGATACGCAGTATTTT. It translates to CASSYRVDSTDTQYF.

The V gene is TRBV7-9, the J gene TRBJ1-2; maybe TRBD1 (6 bases). From germline, CDR1 is SEHNR and CDR2 FQNEAQ (reference sequence). This CDR3 has 15 amino acids. Trimming pared 4 bases from V and 8 bases from J, leaving 20 bases between. CDR3 coding DNA: TGTGCCAGCAGCTCAACCGGACAGTCGATAGGGGGCTACACCTTC. As protein: CASSSTGQSIGGYTF.